The rows below give T cell receptor beta chains drawn from one sample of a study of PD-L1 blockade in urothelial cancer. Profiled with immunoSEQ multiplex PCR; TCRdb holds only in-frame clones, not every one. The sample lists approximately 70,000 clones; 85% to 90% were seen once. This specimen consisted of PBMCs, obtained around atezolizumab (anti-PD-L1) treatment. Source of these receptors: a man between 60 and 75 years old with urothelial cancer. CDR3s include the opening cysteine and the closing phenylalanine or tryptophan. Clone size is given for some rows only: seen once, a few or many times, or a class if the clone is expanded.

NA | TRBV2 | CASRAGTGDLEAAFF
NA | TRBV6-5 | CASSSWWDRGRNEQFF
NA | TRBV12-5 | CASGTGLLTDTQYF
NA | TRBV5-1 | CASSWTQGAATNEKLFF
NA | TRBV13 | CASSTLAGKDTQYF
NA | TRBV29-1 | CSVGGIYEQYF
NA | TRBV7-2 | CASSLPPSNTQYF
NA | TRBV11-2 | CASSLTGSFTDGYTF
NA | TRBV7-8 | CASSLGLVGGGANEQYF
NA | TRBV28 | CASSSGSFNEKLFF
NA | TRBV19 | CATLARNGEQYF
NA | TRBV7-2 | CASSFRTGGNIQYF
once | TRBV6-5 | CASSYDRGQNEQYF
NA | TRBV6-5 | CASSWGTGAPYEQYF
NA | TRBV7-6 | CASRTGTEQFF
NA | TRBV6-5 | CASSYSAGGRRDTQYF
NA | TRBV2 | CASSSVNTIYF
NA | TRBV6-6 | CASSYGETQYF
NA | TRBV30 | CAWSVGDSAYEQYF
NA | TRBV6-1 | CASSERGTGAYTF
NA | TRBV4-2 | CASSQVVSYEQYF
NA | TRBV27 | CASSLSDRVQSYEQYF
NA | TRBV4-3 | CASSQERGLAGFGGELFF
NA | TRBV6-1 | CASSSQGSPDTQYF
NA | TRBV10-2 | CASSRGRAGANVLTF
NA | TRBV19 | CASRLTGLNSPLHF
NA | TRBV6-1 | CASAYGGTAETQYF
NA | TRBV29-1 | CSVEGQGAYEQYF
NA | TRBV15 | CATSRAGSLADTQYF
NA | TRBV25-1 | CASSTRRTGGTEAFF
once | TRBV5-4 | CASSPGRQGRRAGNTIYF